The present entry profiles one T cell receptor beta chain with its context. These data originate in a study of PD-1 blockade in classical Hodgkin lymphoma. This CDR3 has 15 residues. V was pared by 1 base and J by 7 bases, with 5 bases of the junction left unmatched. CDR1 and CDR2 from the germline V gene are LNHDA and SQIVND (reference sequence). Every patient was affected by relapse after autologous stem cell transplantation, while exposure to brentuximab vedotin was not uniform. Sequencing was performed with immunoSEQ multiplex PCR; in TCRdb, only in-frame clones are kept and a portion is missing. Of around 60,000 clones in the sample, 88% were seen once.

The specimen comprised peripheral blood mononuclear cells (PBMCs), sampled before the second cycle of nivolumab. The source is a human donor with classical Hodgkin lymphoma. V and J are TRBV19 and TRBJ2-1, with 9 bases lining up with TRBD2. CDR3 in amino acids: CASSIALAGLNEQFF. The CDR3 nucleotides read TGTGCCAGTAGTATAGCTCTAGCGGGGCTTAATGAGCAGTTCTTC.